Listed below are T cell receptor beta chains from one sample, sequenced in a study of beta chain features in type 1 diabetes. Profiling relied on immunoSEQ multiplex PCR, and the TCRdb table lists in-frame clones only, not all of them. The table lists over 700,000 clones, 17% of them singletons. Sample: naive CD4+ T cells from blood. These receptors were obtained from a young woman in good health. Each CDR3 is given with its conserved first and last residue. Fields, in order: D gene, clone size, J gene, V gene, CDR3 DNA, CDR3 protein. A D gene is named only where the DNA matches it firmly. Rows give clone size only sometimes, using once, few, many, or a class for an expanded clone.

>-|-|TRBJ1-3|TRBV5-1
TGCGCCAGCAGCTTGGGGGCATCTGGAAACACCATATATTTT
CASSLGASGNTIYF
>TRBD1|-|TRBJ1-1|TRBV28
TGTGCCAGCTGGGGACAGAGCGAAGCTTTCTTT
CASWGQSEAFF
>TRBD2|few|TRBJ2-7|TRBV4-3
TGCGCCAGCAGCCAAGAAGGGAGGGAGCCTTTCTACGAGCAGTACTTC
CASSQEGREPFYEQYF
>-|few|TRBJ1-2|TRBV29-1
TGCAGCGTTGAGGCTGTGGGGAGGTATGGCTACACCTTC
CSVEAVGRYGYTF
>-|-|TRBJ2-1|TRBV7-2
TGTGCCAGCAGCTTAGCGGCAGCTAATGAGCAGTTCTTC
CASSLAAANEQFF
>-|-|TRBJ2-6|TRBV7-6
TGTGCCAGCAGCTTACCCTCCACTGGCCGCTCTGGGGCCAACGTCCTGACTTTC
CASSLPSTGRSGANVLTF
>-|few|TRBJ2-1|TRBV29-1
TGCAGCGTTGAAACTACCCCAAACCCTTACAATGAGCAGTTCTTC
CSVETTPNPYNEQFF
>TRBD2|-|TRBJ2-5|TRBV30
TGTGCCTGGAGTGTACCTAGGACTAGCGGGAAACCAAGCCGGCAAGAGACCCAGTACTTC
CAWSVPRTSGKPSRQETQYF
>TRBD1|-|TRBJ2-5|TRBV15
TGTGCCACCAGCGGACAGGGGGCGCGGGAGACCCAGTACTTC
CATSGQGARETQYF
>-|-|TRBJ2-7|TRBV29-1
TGCAGCGTTGAAGATATTGGGGGGTACGAGCAGTACTTC
CSVEDIGGYEQYF
>-|-|TRBJ1-2|TRBV5-6
TGTGCCAGCAGCTTGGGAGTGGGGGATGGCTACACCTTC
CASSLGVGDGYTF
>-|-|TRBJ1-2|TRBV4-3
TGCGCCAGCAGCCAAGATATATGGGGTTATGGCTACACCTTC
CASSQDIWGYGYTF
>-|once|TRBJ2-1|TRBV9
TGTGCCAGCAGCCCAGGTTTAAGTCCTGAGCGGTTCTTC
CASSPGLSPERFF
>-|few|TRBJ2-5|TRBV29-1
TGCAGCGTTGAATTCTTTGGGGAGACCCAGTACTTC
CSVEFFGETQYF
>-|-|TRBJ2-5|TRBV5-1
TGCGCCAGCAGCTTGACTGGGGAGCGGGAGACCCAGTACTTC
CASSLTGERETQYF
>-|few|TRBJ2-7|TRBV5-4
TGTGCCAGCAGCTCCAGTTGGGCAGAGAGCTCCTACGAGCAGTACTTC
CASSSSWAESSYEQYF
>-|few|TRBJ1-1|TRBV4-3
TGCGCCAGCAGCCTTTGGGGACACACGAACACTGAAGCTTTCTTT
CASSLWGHTNTEAFF
>TRBD2|few|TRBJ2-7|TRBV7-9
TGTGCCAGCAGCATAGCGGGAGGGCCGTCCTACGAGCAGTACTTC
CASSIAGGPSYEQYF
>-|-|TRBJ2-7|TRBV5-5
TGTGCCAGCAGCTTGGGGGACCGACCCTACGAGCAGTACTTC
CASSLGDRPYEQYF
>TRBD2|-|TRBJ2-3|TRBV18
TGTGCCAGCTCACCATGGACTAGCGGGAAGGGGGATACGCAGTATTTT
CASSPWTSGKGDTQYF
>-|-|TRBJ2-5|TRBV7-3
TGTGCCAGCGGCCAAGGGCCGATGGGGACCCAGTACTTC
CASGQGPMGTQYF
>TRBD2|few|TRBJ2-7|TRBV6-5
TGTGCCAGCAGTTACTCCTCTAGCGGGAGCTACGAGCAGTACTTC
CASSYSSSGSYEQYF
>TRBD2|few|TRBJ2-7|TRBV7-2
TGTGCCAGCAGCCAAGCGGGGTCAGTATACTACGAGCAGTACTTC
CASSQAGSVYYEQYF
>-|once|TRBJ2-5|TRBV7-3
TGTGCCAGCAGTGTACGGGGAGGACAAGAGACCCAGTACTTC
CASSVRGGQETQYF
>-|few|TRBJ2-5|TRBV7-9
TGTGCCAGCAGCTTAGCGCTTGGTTGGGAGACCCAGTACTTC
CASSLALGWETQYF
>TRBD2|few|TRBJ2-1|TRBV9
TGTGCCAGCAGCGTAGGGGGGACTAGCGGGAATGAGCAGTTCTTC
CASSVGGTSGNEQFF
>-|-|TRBJ2-3|TRBV20-1
TGCAGTGCTATTCGCACAGATACGCAGTATTTT
CSAIRTDTQYF
>-|few|TRBJ2-1|TRBV7-9
TGTGCCAGCAGCTTAGAATGGTCAGGGGCGACCAATGAGCAGTTCTTC
CASSLEWSGATNEQFF
>-|few|TRBJ2-4|TRBV4-3
TGCGCCAGCAGCCCCCACCGGACAGTCGGAGCCAAAAACATTCAGTACTTC
CASSPHRTVGAKNIQYF
>-|-|TRBJ2-1|TRBV28
TGTGCCAGCAGGACAGACGTATACAATGAGCAGTTCTTC
CASRTDVYNEQFF
>-|-|TRBJ1-2|TRBV4-3
TGCGCCAGCAGCCAAGTGGATTCAGGGCTCTATGGCTACACCTTC
CASSQVDSGLYGYTF
>-|few|TRBJ2-5|TRBV7-8
TGTGCCAGCAGCTTAGGTGGCACAGGGAAGCAAGAGACCCAGTACTTC
CASSLGGTGKQETQYF
>-|-|TRBJ2-3|TRBV5-5
TGTGCCAGCAGCTTGGCAGGGCGCACAGATACGCAGTATTTT
CASSLAGRTDTQYF
>-|many|TRBJ2-7|TRBV21-1
TGTGCCAGCAGCAAAGACGGGGGATCGAGGTACGAGCAGTACTTC
CASSKDGGSRYEQYF
>-|-|TRBJ2-6|TRBV7-6
TGTGCCAGCAGCCTGGGGAAAGCCGGCTCTGGGGCCAACGTCCTGACTTTC
CASSLGKAGSGANVLTF
>-|-|TRBJ2-1|TRBV11-2
TGTGCCAGCAGCTTAGAAGGTTGGCACAATGAGCAGTTCTTC
CASSLEGWHNEQFF
>-|-|TRBJ2-7|TRBV20-1
TGCAGTGCTAACAGGCTGGGGGAGCAGTACTTC
CSANRLGEQYF
>-|few|TRBJ2-1|TRBV7-2
TGTGCCAGCAGCTTAGTGGCAGCGGGCAATGAGCAGTTCTTC
CASSLVAAGNEQFF
>TRBD2|few|TRBJ2-7|TRBV28
TGTGCCAGCAATAGCGGGATCAGCTACGAGCAGTACTTC
CASNSGISYEQYF
>-|-|TRBJ2-1|TRBV18
TGTGCCAGCTCACCACCACGGCAGGGTGACTACAATGAGCAGTTCTTC
CASSPPRQGDYNEQFF
>TRBD1|-|TRBJ1-2|TRBV7-2
TGTGCCAGCAGCGGGGACAGGGGCCCATATGGCTACACCTTC
CASSGDRGPYGYTF
>TRBD2|few|TRBJ2-7|TRBV18
TGTGCCAGCTCGATGGCGGGAGATCGGGCCTACGAGCAGTACTTC
CASSMAGDRAYEQYF
>TRBD2|-|TRBJ2-7|TRBV23-1
TGCACCAGCAACCCAGATAGGCGGGAGACCTACGAGCAGTACTTC
CTSNPDRRETYEQYF
>TRBD2|few|TRBJ2-5|TRBV9
TGTGCCAGCAGCGTAGTTGGGACTAGCGGGGAGACCCAGTACTTC
CASSVVGTSGETQYF
>-|-|TRBJ2-3|TRBV5-6
TGTGCCAGCAGCTTATTATTCACAGATACGCAGTATTTT
CASSLLFTDTQYF
>-|-|TRBJ2-1|TRBV28
TGTGCCAGCAGTTTAGGGGATCCTCCCTACAATGAGCAGTTCTTC
CASSLGDPPYNEQFF
>-|-|TRBJ1-1|TRBV7-9
TGTGCCAGCAGCCTACAGGGTATCACTGAAGCTTTCTTT
CASSLQGITEAFF
>-|-|TRBJ2-2|TRBV7-9
TGTGCCAGCAGCTCGCACAAGGGGACCGGGGAGCTGTTTTTT
CASSSHKGTGELFF
>-|-|TRBJ2-1|TRBV25-1
TGTGCCAGCAGCGGGCGTTGGGGATACAATGAGCAGTTCTTC
CASSGRWGYNEQFF
>TRBD1|-|TRBJ2-7|TRBV27
TGTGCCAGCAGTAAGGGAACAGGGGGATACGAGCAGTACTTC
CASSKGTGGYEQYF
>TRBD2|few|TRBJ2-3|TRBV7-2
TGTGCCAGCAGTCGTCTAGCGGGAGGGAGGAGCACAGATACGCAGTATTTT
CASSRLAGGRSTDTQYF
>-|-|TRBJ2-7|TRBV28
TGTGCCAGCAGTTTGATGGGGGCTACGATAGAGCAGTACTTC
CASSLMGATIEQYF